Shown below are 19 T cell receptor beta chains from a single sample sequenced in a study of blood T cell repertoires in COVID-19. Method: immunoSEQ multiplex PCR; TCRdb's copy keeps in-frame clones and lacks some. The sample shows under 200,000 clones, over 75% of them seen only once. Material: peripheral blood. These receptors all come from a man between 70 and 80 years old with active or convalescent COVID-19.

The DNA for the CDR3 is TGTGCCAGCAGTGAAGCAATCCACAGATACTCTGGGGCCAACGTCCTGACTTTC. Its translation is CASSEAIHRYSGANVLTF. This chain connects TRBV6-1 to TRBJ2-6; D is undetermined. Trimming removed 0 bases at V and 0 bases at J, with 12 bases between. The germline gives CDR1 MNHNS, CDR2 SASEGT. The CDR3 runs 18 residues.

CDR3 region: CASSQSNEKRFKGDTQYF. The CDR3 DNA is TGCGCCAGCAGTCAATCTAACGAAAAGCGGTTTAAAGGGGATACGCAGTATTTT. The chain is built from TRBV23-1 and TRBJ2-3, with D perhaps matching TRBD2 (5 bases). TRBV23-1 is placed among ORFs of uncertain function. Trimming took off 0 bases at V and 6 bases at J, with 22 bases between the two ends. CDR3 length equals 18 residues.

The table lists this clone with a count of one. The CDR3 region is CAISEFQDRGAEAFF. CDR3 nucleotide sequence: TGTGCCATCAGTGAGTTCCAGGACAGGGGCGCTGAAGCTTTCTTT. The V and J genes are TRBV10-3 and TRBJ1-1, with 9 positions matching TRBD1. The trim removed 1 base at V and 6 bases at J, leaving 6 bases unmatched. CDR3 size: 15 residues. Germline V lookup: CDR1 ENHRY, CDR2 SYGVKD.

CDR3 coding DNA: TGTGCCTGGACTGGGGAGACCTATGGCTACACCTTC. It encodes CAWTGETYGYTF. The chain couples TRBV30 to TRBJ1-2; no firm D call. V shed 4 bases and J shed 4 bases, with 10 bases lying between them. Germline loops: CDR1 GTSNPN, CDR2 SVGIG (reference sequence). CDR3 size: 12 residues.

This clone was counted a single time. The rearrangement links TRBV6-6 to TRBJ2-7, with 7 bases aligning to TRBD2. Germline V gene data show CDR1 as MNHNY and CDR2 as SVGAGI (reference sequence). The CDR3 spans 14 residues. Trimming removed 3 bases from V and 3 bases from J; junction bases left unmatched: 5. The CDR3 sequence is CASSYSLADYEQYF. CDR3 bases: TGTGCCAGCAGTTATAGTCTAGCGGACTACGAGCAGTACTTC.

The chain has TRBV6-5 and TRBJ2-2, with no clear D. Germline CDR1 is MNHEY and CDR2 is SVGAGI. Trimming left V 0 bases short and J 1 base short, with 6 bases between. The CDR3 covers 15 residues. CDR3 DNA sequence: TGTGCCAGCAGTTACTCGGAGAGGAACACCGGGGAGCTGTTTTTT. Translating gives CASSYSERNTGELFF.

The J gene is TRBJ2-7, the V gene TRBV6-1, with D maybe TRBD1 (5 bases). Germline lookup yields CDR1 MNHNS and CDR2 SASEGT. The CDR3 runs 12 residues. Trimming took 1 base from V and 6 from J, leaving 7 bases between them. The CDR3 loop reads CASSEGQFEQYF. The CDR3 DNA sequence: TGTGCCAGCAGTGAAGGACAGTTCGAGCAGTACTTC.

The rearrangement joins TRBV27 to TRBJ2-7; 7 bases map to TRBD1. Germline trimming cut 4 bases from V and 2 bases from J; bases unmatched to any gene: 14. The germline gives CDR1 MNHEY, CDR2 SMNVEV (reference sequence). There are 17 residues in the CDR3. The CDR3 sequence: CASSSRVSGQKTYEQYF. The CDR3 DNA reads as TGTGCCAGCAGTTCCCGAGTCTCGGGACAGAAGACCTACGAGCAGTACTTC.

The chain couples TRBV2 to TRBJ1-4, with 9 bases aligning to TRBD1. Losses at the gene ends were 3 bases for V and 5 bases for J; bases not matched to a gene: 4. This CDR3 comprises 15 residues. From germline, CDR1 is SNHLY and CDR2 FYNNEI. The CDR3 sequence is CASSDGGQGNEKLFF. For the CDR3, the DNA is TGTGCCAGCAGTGATGGGGGACAGGGAAATGAAAAACTGTTTTTT.

V is TRBV29-1 and J is TRBJ2-6, with TRBD2 matching 13 bases. This CDR3 contains 16 residues. V shed 5 bases and J 0 bases; nucleotides not matched to a gene: 1. Germline CDR1 and CDR2: SQVTM and ANQGSEA. Here the CDR3 DNA reads TGCAGCGTTTGGACTAGCGGGAGCTCTGGGGCCAACGTCCTGACTTTC. It translates to CSVWTSGSSGANVLTF.

The J gene is TRBJ2-1, the V gene TRBV19; 8 nucleotides agree with TRBD1. The V and J ends lost 4 bases and 9 bases, in that order; junction bases with no gene match: 5. CDR3 length: 13 amino acids. Germline V gene lookup returns CDR1 LNHDA and CDR2 SQIVND (reference sequence). CDR3 sequence (DNA): TGTGCCAGTAGTAGAACGGGACAGGCTGAGCAGTTCTTC. This gives the protein CASSRTGQAEQFF.

The chain couples TRBV2 to TRBJ1-1; possibly TRBD1 for D (5 bases). Germline lookup yields CDR1 SNHLY and CDR2 FYNNEI. The CDR3 is 15 residues long. The V end was cut by 6 bases, the J end by 1 base, with 15 bases between. The CDR3 DNA follows: TGTGCCAGCAGCCTCTATACGACAGAGAACACTGAAGCTTTCTTT. Translating it yields CASSLYTTENTEAFF.

In DNA form, the CDR3 reads TGTGCCAGCAGTTATGGTGGGACTAGCGTATACGAGCAGTACTTC. Its translation is CASSYGGTSVYEQYF. This chain connects TRBV6-5 to TRBJ2-7; 10 nucleotides agree with TRBD2. The CDR3 runs to 15 residues. The V gene end was trimmed by 3 bases and the J gene end by 4 bases; junction bases not matched to a gene: 6. Looked up from germline, CDR1 is MNHEY and CDR2 is SVGAGI.

V is TRBV9 and J is TRBJ1-1; D uncertain. Germline loops: CDR1 SGDLS, CDR2 YYNGEE. The CDR3 is 17 residues long. Trimming stripped 0 bases from V and 1 base from J, with 16 bases between. CDR3 nucleotides: TGTGCCAGCAGCGTAGCTATTGGGCAGGAACAGAACACTGAAGCTTTCTTT. Its translation: CASSVAIGQEQNTEAFF. Variable domain in full (rest from reference TRBV9 and TRBJ1-1): DSGVTQTPKHLITATGQRVTLRCSPRSGDLSVYWYQQSLDQGLQFLIQYYNGEERAKGNILERFSAQQFPDLHSELNLSSLELGDSALYFCASSVAIGQEQNTEAFFGQGTRLTVV.

A single count supports this clone. The CDR3 coding sequence is TGCGCCAGCAGCTTGGGTTACAGGGTAGGGGAGCAGTTCTTC. Its protein is CASSLGYRVGEQFF. The chain combines TRBV5-1 with TRBJ2-1; D is possibly TRBD1 (6 bases). The germline V and J ends were trimmed by 0 bases and 10 bases, with 14 bases remaining between them. The CDR3 is made up of 14 amino acids. Germline-derived CDR1 and CDR2 are SGHRS and YFSETQ.

The genes are TRBV7-6 and TRBJ2-5, with 13 bases fitting TRBD2. The CDR3 runs to 17 residues. J was trimmed by 1 base and V by 3 bases; bases with no gene match: 5. The germline V gene encodes CDR1 SGHVS and CDR2 FNYEAQ. The CDR3 reads CASSLGLAGSPQETQYF. The CDR3 DNA reads TGTGCCAGCAGCTTGGGACTAGCGGGATCCCCCCAAGAGACCCAGTACTTC. The full variable domain, rest sourced from reference TRBV7-6 and TRBJ2-5, is GAGVSQSPRYKVTKRGQDVALRCDPISGHVSLYWYRQALGQGPEFLTYFNYEAQQDKSGLPNDRFSAERPEGSISTLTIQRTEQRDSAMYRCASSLGLAGSPQETQYFGPGTRLLVL.

This clone was recorded a few times. The chain is built from TRBV6-5 and TRBJ1-2, with TRBD1 matching 10 bases. The CDR3 runs 14 residues. Germline lookup yields CDR1 MNHEY and CDR2 SVGAGI. The V gene end was trimmed by 2 bases and the J gene end by 8 bases; junction bases not matched to a gene: 5. CDR3 sequence: CASSYGQGVGGYTF. CDR3 sequence (DNA): TGTGCCAGCAGTTACGGACAGGGGGTTGGGGGCTACACCTTC.

Only a few counts were recorded for this clone. The CDR3 sequence: CATRNGPAGNSPLHF. The CDR3 DNA sequence: TGTGCCACCAGAAATGGTCCCGCAGGCAATTCACCCCTCCACTTT. The V call is TRBV15, the J call TRBJ1-6, with unresolved D. From germline, CDR1 is LNHNV and CDR2 YYDKDF (reference sequence). CDR3 length: 15 residues. The V end lost 6 bases, the J end lost 7 bases, and 16 bases lay between the germline ends.

The chain employs TRBV6-2 or TRBV6-3 and TRBJ2-7; 7 bases line up with TRBD1. Germline lookup yields CDR1 MNHEY and CDR2 SVGEGT. The ends lost 0 bases at V and 7 bases at J; junction bases unmatched: 6. The CDR3 consists of 14 residues. The CDR3 nucleotides are TGTGCCAGCAGTTACTCCGCAGGGGGAGAAGAGCAGTACTTC. Residues: CASSYSAGGEEQYF.